What follows are 32 T cell receptor beta chains derived from one specimen sequenced in a study of T-cell reconstitution after alpha-beta-depleted transplantation in children (dated by TCRdb to 2016 to 2018). Libraries were constructed by PCR. The sequencer listed for this sample is Illumina HiSeq 2500. Molecular barcoding was employed in the preparation of TCR libraries, with unique molecular identifiers being used to normalize TCRbeta repertoire quantification. The raw public reads went through TCRdb reprocessing: fastp at Q25, MiXCR clone calling, in-frame beta chains kept. Entries are consolidated by CDR3 protein sequence, retaining the most common genes and DNA. The sample yields some 490,000 distinct CDR3 sequences; around 12% were counted once. The ten largest clones add up to under 7% of the sample. The starting material was PBMCs from the stem cell graft donor, obtained from the stem cell graft. The receptor source for this set is a human donor who donated a stem cell graft to a child with combined immunodeficiency.

This clonotype appeared many times. The chain recombines TRBV25-1 with TRBJ2-1, with D possibly matching TRBD2 (5 bases). Germline loops: CDR1 MGHDK, CDR2 SYGVNS. Trimming took 1 base from V and 9 from J, leaving 13 bases between them. The CDR3 is made up of 14 amino acids. The CDR3 loop is CASSELEGKSEQFF. The DNA of the CDR3 is TGTGCCAGCAGTGAATTAGAGGGAAAGAGTGAGCAGTTCTTC.

This clonotype was found many times. This chain connects TRBV20-1 to TRBJ2-1; 9 positions match TRBD2. Germline V gene sequence: CDR1 DFQATT, CDR2 SNEGSKA (reference sequence). This CDR3 has 15 amino acids. V gave up 5 bases and J gave up 6 bases; unmatched junction bases: 11. The CDR3 bases are TGCAGTGCTCTTCATCGTGTAGCGGGAGCCAATGAGCAGTTCTTC. Translated: CSALHRVAGANEQFF.

The V gene is TRBV2, the J gene TRBJ2-2; weak D call: TRBD2 (5 bases). V lost 3 bases, J lost 5 bases, and 10 bases lay in between. Germline V lookup: CDR1 SNHLY, CDR2 FYNNEI. The CDR3 length is 14 residues. CDR3 protein: CASSDPGDTGELFF. CDR3 nucleotide sequence: TGTGCCAGCAGTGATCCCGGGGATACCGGGGAGCTGTTTTTT.

V usage is TRBV30 and J usage is TRBJ2-1; unclear D gene. The germline V gene encodes CDR1 GTSNPN and CDR2 SVGIG (reference sequence). V lost 1 base and J lost 9, with 19 bases in between. The CDR3 extends over 15 amino acids. CDR3 protein: CAWSGGIPLLGEQFF. DNA of the CDR3: TGTGCCTGGAGTGGGGGTATCCCTCTGCTTGGTGAGCAGTTCTTC. Full variable domain (outside the CDR3, taken from reference TRBV30 and TRBJ2-1): SQTIHQWPATLVQPVGSPLSLECTVEGTSNPNLYWYRQAAGRGLQLLFYSVGIGQISSEVPQNLSASRPQDRQFILSSKKLLLSDSGFYLCAWSGGIPLLGEQFFGPGTRLTVL.

The chain employs TRBV4-3 and TRBJ1-6; 9 positions match TRBD1. There are 18 residues in the CDR3. In germline, CDR1 is LGHNA, CDR2 YSLEER. The J segment lost 4 bases and the V segment lost 4 bases, leaving 11 bases of the junction unmatched. The CDR3 loop reads CASSRNTGTGNYNSPLHF. CDR3 bases: TGCGCCAGCAGCCGAAATACCGGGACAGGGAATTATAATTCACCCCTCCACTTT.

This rearrangement joins TRBV7-9 to TRBJ2-1; the D gene is possibly TRBD2 (5 bases). The germline V gene encodes CDR1 SEHNR and CDR2 FQNEAQ (reference sequence). This CDR3 has 11 amino acids. Trimming took 4 bases from V and 10 from J, leaving 8 bases between them. The CDR3 DNA reads as TGTGCCAGCAGCTCCGCTAGCGAGCAGTTCTTC. Protein: CASSSASEQFF.

This clonotype was detected ten times or more. The chain recombines TRBV9 with TRBJ2-3; perhaps TRBD1 as D (5 bases). From germline, CDR1 is SGDLS and CDR2 YYNGEE. V lost 4 bases, J lost 6 bases, and 12 bases lay in between. The CDR3 totals 13 residues. DNA of the CDR3: TGTGCCAGCAGCCCCAGGGCCCCGGATACGCAGTATTTT. Translation: CASSPRAPDTQYF.

The chain is built from TRBV12-3 or TRBV12-4 and TRBJ2-4, with TRBD1 identical over 8 bases. CDR3 length: 12 amino acids. The V segment lost 6 bases and the J segment 13 bases; nucleotides outside the gene matches: 8. This CDR3 is CASRDDRGKQYF. As DNA, the CDR3 is TGTGCCAGCAGGGACGACAGGGGTAAACAGTACTTC.

This clonotype was seen many times. V is TRBV12-3 or TRBV12-4 and J is TRBJ2-1; 8 nucleotides line up with TRBD2. The CDR3 totals 14 residues. V shed 5 bases and J 4 bases; nucleotides not matched to a gene: 4. CDR3 sequence: CASSQSGSYNEQFF. The CDR3 region has the DNA TGTGCCAGCAGTCAGAGCGGGAGTTACAATGAGCAGTTCTTC.

This clonotype was seen ten or more times. This rearrangement joins TRBV24-1 to TRBJ2-1, with 7 positions matching TRBD1. Germline assignment: CDR1 KGHDR and CDR2 SFDVKD. The CDR3 is made up of 13 amino acids. Unmatched junction bases numbered 1, after V lost 6 bases and J lost 3 bases. This chain's CDR3 is CATSYRGYNEQFF. CDR3 DNA: TGTGCCACCAGTTACAGGGGCTACAATGAGCAGTTCTTC.

This clonotype was seen repeatedly, ten times or more. The CDR3, as DNA: TGTGCCATCAGTGCTGGGGGACAGGCTAGCAATCAGCCCCAGCATTTT. This codes for CAISAGGQASNQPQHF. The V gene is TRBV10-3, the J gene TRBJ1-5, with 8 bases that match TRBD1. V shed 4 bases, J shed 0 bases, and the junction held 5 bases outside the gene matches. The CDR3 length is 16 residues. Germline V lookup: CDR1 ENHRY, CDR2 SYGVKD.

The V gene is TRBV5-1, the J gene TRBJ2-1; the match to TRBD1 covers 7 bases. Germline trimming cut 4 bases from V and 2 bases from J; bases unmatched to any gene: 9. This CDR3 is 16 amino acids long. Germline loops: CDR1 SGHRS, CDR2 YFSETQ. The DNA of the CDR3 is TGCGCCAGCAGCCTAACAGGGGTCCCACCCTACAATGAGCAGTTCTTC. This sequence encodes CASSLTGVPPYNEQFF.

For the CDR3, the DNA is TGTGCCACCAGTGGAAGCCCAAGCTCCTACAATGAGCAGTTCTTC. Residues: CATSGSPSSYNEQFF. This rearrangement joins TRBV24-1 to TRBJ2-1; D is unclear. Trimming stripped 5 bases from V and 0 bases from J, with 10 bases between. Germline CDR1 reads KGHDR; CDR2 reads SFDVKD. The CDR3 runs to 15 residues.

The chain couples TRBV9 to TRBJ2-3; 8 bases map to TRBD2. V shed 5 bases and J 2 bases; nucleotides not matched to a gene: 7. The CDR3 loop spans 15 amino acids. CDR1 SGDLS and CDR2 YYNGEE come from the germline V gene. The CDR3 coding sequence is TGTGCCAGCAGTGAAAGCGGGAGATTCACAGATACGCAGTATTTT. It codes for CASSESGRFTDTQYF.

This clonotype was counted a few times. In nucleotides, the CDR3 is TGTGCCAGCAGCAGACGAGCGGGAATATACAATGAGCAGTTCTTC. Translation: CASSRRAGIYNEQFF. The chain carries TRBV12-3 or TRBV12-4 and TRBJ2-1; TRBD2 aligns across 7 bases. This CDR3 is 15 amino acids long. V shed 6 bases and J 4 bases; nucleotides not matched to a gene: 9.

The J gene is TRBJ1-2, the V gene TRBV12-3 or TRBV12-4; 8 nucleotides agree with TRBD1. Trimming at V came to 7 bases and at J to 2 bases, leaving 6 bases not matched to a gene. The CDR3 has 14 residues. DNA of the CDR3: TGTGCCAGCACACCGGGACAGGAGAACTATGGCTACACCTTC. Translated: CASTPGQENYGYTF.

This clonotype was seen ten or more times. The V call is TRBV5-1, the J call TRBJ1-5; 9 nucleotides agree with TRBD1. V dropped 4 bases and J dropped 6; count of bases not matched to a gene: 11. Germline V lookup: CDR1 SGHRS, CDR2 YFSETQ. CDR3 length equals 16 residues. The CDR3, as DNA: TGCGCCAGCAGCCAAGTCCCGGGACAGGGTAGTCAGCCCCAGCATTTT. This encodes CASSQVPGQGSQPQHF.

This clonotype showed up just a few times. This sequence joins TRBV10-3 and TRBJ1-5; 8 nucleotides agree with TRBD1. The CDR3 is 15 residues long. The V and J ends lost 0 bases and 5 bases, in that order; junction bases with no gene match: 3. Germline CDR1 is ENHRY and CDR2 is SYGVKD. CDR3 in amino acids: CAISESDRGHQPQHF. CDR3 DNA sequence: TGTGCCATCAGTGAGTCCGACAGGGGACATCAGCCCCAGCATTTT.

This clonotype was picked up a small number of times. The chain carries TRBV7-2 and TRBJ2-3; 7 positions match TRBD1. The germline gives CDR1 SGHTA, CDR2 FQGNSA. Trimming removed 6 bases from V and 5 bases from J; junction bases left unmatched: 2. This CDR3 region has 12 residues. This CDR3 is CASSTGVDTQYF. In DNA form, the CDR3 reads TGTGCCAGCAGTACAGGGGTAGATACGCAGTATTTT. Full variable domain (remainder filled in from reference TRBV7-2 and TRBJ2-3): GAGVSQSPSNKVTEKGKDVELRCDPISGHTALYWYRQSLGQGLEFLIYFQGNSAPDKSGLPSDRFSAERTGGSVSTLTIQRTQQEDSAVYLCASSTGVDTQYFGPGTRLTVL.

This clonotype was found a few times. V and J are TRBV28 and TRBJ2-7; 7 positions agree with TRBD2. CDR1 and CDR2 (germline): MDHEN, SYDVKM. V lost 3 bases and J lost 4; bases outside the gene matches: 9. CDR3 length equals 15 residues. DNA of the CDR3: TGTGCCAGCAGTTTGAGCGGGGAGCGAATGTACGAGCAGTACTTC. It translates to CASSLSGERMYEQYF.

The sample holds many counts of this clonotype. The chain is built from TRBV20-1 and TRBJ2-3; D unclear. CDR3 length equals 15 residues. V dropped 0 bases and J dropped 4 bases, with 14 bases sitting between them. Germline-derived CDR1 and CDR2 are DFQATT and SNEGSKA (reference sequence). CDR3 sequence reads: CSARDKWKLADTQYF. As DNA, the CDR3 is TGCAGTGCTAGAGATAAGTGGAAGCTGGCAGATACGCAGTATTTT.

This clonotype was counted a few times. The rearrangement joins TRBV12-3 or TRBV12-4 to TRBJ2-7; a weak D match, TRBD2 (7 bases). This CDR3 is built from 14 residues. The V and J ends lost 6 bases and 4 bases respectively, with 16 bases between them. The CDR3 loop reads CASSEGGARYEQYF. Written as DNA, the CDR3 is TGTGCCAGCAGCGAGGGGGGGGCTCGTTACGAGCAGTACTTC.

This sequence joins TRBV7-9 and TRBJ2-3; weak D call: TRBD2 (5 bases). This CDR3 region has 17 residues. Trimming cost V 1 base and J 2 bases, with 16 bases left between them. Germline V gene sequence: CDR1 SEHNR, CDR2 FQNEAQ (reference sequence). The CDR3 region has the DNA TGTGCCAGCAGCTTAGACACCGGGATCAAATTCACAGATACGCAGTATTTT. The encoded protein is CASSLDTGIKFTDTQYF.

This clonotype was found a few times. The V call is TRBV29-1, the J call TRBJ1-1; 8 bases are a match to TRBD1. The CDR3 sequence is 13 residues long. Per germline, CDR1 SQVTM and CDR2 ANQGSEA. Unmatched junction bases numbered 2, after V lost 5 bases and J lost 0 bases. DNA for the CDR3: TGCAGCGTTCAGGGGGCTTTGAACACTGAAGCTTTCTTT. Translation: CSVQGALNTEAFF.

V and J are TRBV19 and TRBJ2-3; a weak D match, TRBD2 (5 bases). The germline V and J ends were trimmed by 5 bases and 7 bases, with 13 bases remaining between them. This CDR3 is 13 amino acids long. CDR1 LNHDA and CDR2 SQIVND come from the germline V gene (reference sequence). As DNA, the CDR3 is TGTGCCAGTAGTGGAGTGGGAGCGAATACGCAGTATTTT. It yields the protein CASSGVGANTQYF.

This clonotype was picked up a small number of times. The rearrangement joins TRBV7-2 to TRBJ1-2; D is uncertain. Trimming removed 2 bases from V and 1 base from J, with 11 bases in between. The CDR3 covers 15 residues. From germline, CDR1 is SGHTA and CDR2 FQGNSA. CDR3 sequence: CASSLSIVSNYGYTF. The DNA for the CDR3 is TGTGCCAGCAGCTTAAGTATAGTCAGTAACTATGGCTACACCTTC.

V usage is TRBV6-2 or TRBV6-3 and J usage is TRBJ2-5; TRBD1 is a possible D gene (6 bases). Germline V lookup: CDR1 MNHEY, CDR2 SVGEGT. The CDR3 length is 14 residues. The V end lost 2 bases, the J end lost 1 base, and 8 bases lay between the germline ends. The CDR3 DNA reads TGTGCCAGCAGTTACCCCAGGGGCCAAGAGACCCAGTACTTC. Translating gives CASSYPRGQETQYF.

The rearrangement links TRBV2 to TRBJ2-2, with D possibly being TRBD1 (5 bases). Trimming removed 9 bases from V and 7 bases from J, with 12 bases in between. The CDR3 spans 12 residues. Germline V lookup: CDR1 SNHLY, CDR2 FYNNEI. CDR3 bases: TGTGCCAGAGAAAGGGGCGTCGGGGAGCTGTTTTTT. Residues: CARERGVGELFF.

The genes are TRBV9 and TRBJ2-1; 9 nucleotides match TRBD2. The CDR3 length is 18 residues. Unmatched junction bases numbered 7, after V lost 0 bases and J lost 0 bases. Per the germline V gene, CDR1 is SGDLS and CDR2 is YYNGEE. The CDR3 coding sequence is TGTGCCAGCAGCGTAGACTTTAGCGGGAGAAGCTCCTACAATGAGCAGTTCTTC. Amino acid sequence: CASSVDFSGRSSYNEQFF.

This clonotype has only a few counts. The chain employs TRBV20-1 and TRBJ2-1; TRBD2 matches at 9 bases. The germline V gene has CDR1 DFQATT and CDR2 SNEGSKA (reference sequence). This CDR3 contains 15 residues. The J segment lost 4 bases and the V segment lost 2 bases, leaving 6 bases of the junction unmatched. CDR3 DNA sequence: TGCAGTGCTAGACCCACTAGCGGGCGATACAATGAGCAGTTCTTC. Translated: CSARPTSGRYNEQFF.

The chain recombines TRBV2 with TRBJ1-4; D ambiguous. The germline V gene has CDR1 SNHLY and CDR2 FYNNEI. The CDR3 spans 14 residues. Between the trimmed V and J ends, which lost 1 base and 4 bases, there was a span of 7 bases. Here the CDR3 reads CASSEVQLNEKLFF. In DNA form, the CDR3 reads TGTGCCAGCAGTGAAGTACAGCTTAATGAAAAACTGTTTTTT.

The chain couples TRBV11-2 to TRBJ1-2; no definite D call. The CDR3 loop spans 14 amino acids. CDR1 SGHAT and CDR2 FQNNGV come from the germline V gene. Trimming pared 1 base from V and 4 bases from J, leaving 10 bases between. The DNA of the CDR3 is TGTGCCAGCAGCTTAGCCCCCGGCAGCTATGGCTACACCTTC. Amino acid sequence: CASSLAPGSYGYTF. The complete variable domain, with remaining parts taken from reference TRBV11-2 and TRBJ1-2, reads EAGVAQSPRYKIIEKRQSVAFWCNPISGHATLYWYQQILGQGPKLLIQFQNNGVVDDSQLPKDRFSAERLKGVDSTLKIQPAKLEDSAVYLCASSLAPGSYGYTFGSGTRLTVV.